The TCR beta chain under discussion was sequenced for a study of spatial heterogeneity in lung cancer. Study context: Samples were donated by 72 untreated early-stage non-small cell lung cancer patients. After resection, follow-up PBMC samples were sequenced when available, at a median of approximately 23 months later. Study observations and caveats: At resection, ubiquitous expanded tumor TCRs appeared in blood more than at follow-up.

Described time point: blood at routine non-recurrence follow-up after resection. Tumor, nontumor lung or frozen PBMC supplied whole RNA that was sequenced unsorted. Looked up from germline, CDR1 is SGHRS and CDR2 is YFSETQ. Germline trimming cut 4 bases from V and 17 bases from J; bases unmatched to any gene: 13. CDR3 size: 14 residues. This clonotype was observed many times. The antigen remains unidentified. The library protocol tagged each TCR cDNA with a unique molecular identifier. From the 5' RACE reads, TCRdb called clonotypes with MiXCR, one entry per CDR3 protein. The table records under 30,000 distinct CDR3 sequences, approximately 5.5% of them present only once.

The source of this sequence is a male donor with early-stage non-small cell lung cancer. The sequences come from PBMCs, collected at follow-up. This rearrangement joins TRBV5-1 to TRBJ1-4; 11 bases align to TRBD1. The CDR3 here is CASSPTSGQGEAFF. The DNA of the CDR3 is TGCGCCAGCAGCCCTACTTCGGGACAGGGGGAGGCCTTTTTT.